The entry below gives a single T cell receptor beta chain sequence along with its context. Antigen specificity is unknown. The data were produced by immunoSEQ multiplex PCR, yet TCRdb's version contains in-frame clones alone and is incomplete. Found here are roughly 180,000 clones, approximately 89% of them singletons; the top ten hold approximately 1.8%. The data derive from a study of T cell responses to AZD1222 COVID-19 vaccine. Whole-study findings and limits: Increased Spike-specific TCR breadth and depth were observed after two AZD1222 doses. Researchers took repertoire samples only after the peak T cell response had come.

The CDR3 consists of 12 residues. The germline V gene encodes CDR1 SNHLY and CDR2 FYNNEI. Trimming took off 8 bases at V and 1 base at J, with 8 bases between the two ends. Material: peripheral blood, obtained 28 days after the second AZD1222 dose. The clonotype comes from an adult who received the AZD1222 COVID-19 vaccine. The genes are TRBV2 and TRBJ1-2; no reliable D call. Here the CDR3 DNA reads TGTGCCAGCGGGAACCTTAACTATGGCTACACCTTC. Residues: CASGNLNYGYTF. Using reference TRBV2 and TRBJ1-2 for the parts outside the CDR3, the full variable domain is EPEVTQTPSHQVTQMGQEVILRCVPISNHLYFYWYRQILGQKVEFLVSFYNNEISEKSEIFDDQFSVERPDGSNFTLKIRSTKLEDSAMYFCASGNLNYGYTFGSGTRLTVV.